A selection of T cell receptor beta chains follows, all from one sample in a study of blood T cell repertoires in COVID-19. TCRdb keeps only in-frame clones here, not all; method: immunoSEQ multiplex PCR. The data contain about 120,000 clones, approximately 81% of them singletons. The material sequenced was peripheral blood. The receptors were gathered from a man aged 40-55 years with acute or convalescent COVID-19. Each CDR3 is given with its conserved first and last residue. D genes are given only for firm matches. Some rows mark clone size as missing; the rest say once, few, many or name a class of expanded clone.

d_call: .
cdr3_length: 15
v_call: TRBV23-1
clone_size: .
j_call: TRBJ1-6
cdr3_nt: TGCGCCAGCAGTCCTAATCACCGGGATAATTCACCCCTCCACTTT
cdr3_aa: CASSPNHRDNSPLHF

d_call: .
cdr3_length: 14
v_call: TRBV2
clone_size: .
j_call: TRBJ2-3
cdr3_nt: TGTGCCAGCAGTCGGGACTCTAGCACAGATACGCAGTATTTT
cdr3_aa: CASSRDSSTDTQYF

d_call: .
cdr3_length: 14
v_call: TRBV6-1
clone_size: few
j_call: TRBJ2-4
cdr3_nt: TGTGCCAGCAGTGAGGTCGGGGAGGGGGACATTCAGTACTTC
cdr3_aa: CASSEVGEGDIQYF

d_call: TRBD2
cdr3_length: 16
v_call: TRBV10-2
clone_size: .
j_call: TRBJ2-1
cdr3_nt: TGCGCCAGCAGTGAGTCTGGGCTAGCGGGAGAGCATGAGCAGTTCTTC
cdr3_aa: CASSESGLAGEHEQFF

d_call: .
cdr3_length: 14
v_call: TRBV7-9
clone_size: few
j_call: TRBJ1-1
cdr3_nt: TGTGCCAGCAGCTTAGTCGGGGGGCTCACTGAAGCTTTCTTT
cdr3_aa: CASSLVGGLTEAFF

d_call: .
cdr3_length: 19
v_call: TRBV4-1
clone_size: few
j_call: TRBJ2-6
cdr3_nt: TGCGCCAGCAGCCAAGGAGTGTTACGACGGGACTCTGGGGCCAACGTCCTGACTTTC
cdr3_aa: CASSQGVLRRDSGANVLTF

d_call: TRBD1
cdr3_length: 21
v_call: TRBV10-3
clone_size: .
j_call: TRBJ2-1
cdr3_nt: TGTGCCATCAGCCTGACAGGGGTGGAGGGCGACTTACCTAGCTCCTACAATGAGCAGTTCTTC
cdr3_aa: CAISLTGVEGDLPSSYNEQFF

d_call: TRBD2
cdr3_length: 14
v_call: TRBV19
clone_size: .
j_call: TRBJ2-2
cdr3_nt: TGTGCCAGTAGTCTAGCGGGGTACACCGGGGAGCTGTTTTTT
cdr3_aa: CASSLAGYTGELFF

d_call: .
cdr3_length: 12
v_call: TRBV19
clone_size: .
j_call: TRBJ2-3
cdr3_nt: TGTGCCAGTAGGGGGGCTATGGATACGCAGTATTTT
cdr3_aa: CASRGAMDTQYF

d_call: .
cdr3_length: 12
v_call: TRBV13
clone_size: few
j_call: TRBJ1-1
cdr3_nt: TGTGCCAGCAGCTTAGGCCTCCGAGGAGCTTTCTTT
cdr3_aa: CASSLGLRGAFF

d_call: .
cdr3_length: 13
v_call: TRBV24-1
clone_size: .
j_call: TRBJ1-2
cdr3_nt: TGTGCCACCAGTGCTGAGGGGGACTATGGCTACACCTTC
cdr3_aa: CATSAEGDYGYTF

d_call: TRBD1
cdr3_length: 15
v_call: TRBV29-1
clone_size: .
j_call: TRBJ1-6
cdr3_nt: TGCAGCGTTGTGGACAGGGGGGTCCCGAATTCACCCCTCCACTTT
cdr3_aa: CSVVDRGVPNSPLHF

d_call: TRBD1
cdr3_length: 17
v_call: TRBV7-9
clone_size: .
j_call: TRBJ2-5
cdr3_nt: TGTGCCAGCAGCTTAATTTTTGGTTGGGACAGCAAAGAGACCCAGTACTTC
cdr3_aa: CASSLIFGWDSKETQYF

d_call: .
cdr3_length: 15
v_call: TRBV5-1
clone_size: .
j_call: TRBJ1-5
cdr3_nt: TGCGCCAGCAGCCCGGAGGTAGGAAACAATCAGCCCCAGCATTTT
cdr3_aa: CASSPEVGNNQPQHF

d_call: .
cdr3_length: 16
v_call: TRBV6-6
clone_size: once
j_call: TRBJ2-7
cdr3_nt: TGTGCCAGCAGTCGACCTGGACTCGCGAACATCTACGAGCAGTACTTC
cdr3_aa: CASSRPGLANIYEQYF

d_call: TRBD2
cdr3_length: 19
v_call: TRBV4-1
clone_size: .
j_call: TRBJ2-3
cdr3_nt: TGCGCCAGCAGCCCCCAGCGGGCTAGCGGGGCCATCCTCACAGATACGCAGTATTTT
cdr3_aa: CASSPQRASGAILTDTQYF

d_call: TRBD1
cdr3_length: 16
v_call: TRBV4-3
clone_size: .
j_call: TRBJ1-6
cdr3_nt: TGCGCCAGCAGCCAAGATGAGAACAGGGGTAATTCACCCCTCCACTTT
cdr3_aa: CASSQDENRGNSPLHF

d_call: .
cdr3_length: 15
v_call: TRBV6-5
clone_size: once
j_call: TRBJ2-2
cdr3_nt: TGTGCCAGCCGCAACGGGGAAACGAACACCGGGGAGCTGTTTTTT
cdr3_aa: CASRNGETNTGELFF

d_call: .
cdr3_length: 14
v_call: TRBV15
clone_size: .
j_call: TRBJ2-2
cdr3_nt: TGTGCCACCAGCAGAGATTATCACTCCGGGGAGCTGTTTTTT
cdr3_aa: CATSRDYHSGELFF

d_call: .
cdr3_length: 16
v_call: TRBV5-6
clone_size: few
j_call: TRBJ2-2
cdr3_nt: TGTGCCAGCAGCTACCTGGCAGGGCTGAACACCGGGGAGCTGTTTTTT
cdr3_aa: CASSYLAGLNTGELFF

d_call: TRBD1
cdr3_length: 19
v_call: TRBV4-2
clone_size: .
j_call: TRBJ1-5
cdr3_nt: TGTGCCAGCAGCCCATCAGGACAGGTAACGAGGTCGGGCAATCAGCCCCAGCATTTT
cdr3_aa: CASSPSGQVTRSGNQPQHF

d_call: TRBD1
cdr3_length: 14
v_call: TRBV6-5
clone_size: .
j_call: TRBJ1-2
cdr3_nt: TGTGCCAGCAGCTGGGACAGAACTAACTATGGCTACACCTTC
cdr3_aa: CASSWDRTNYGYTF

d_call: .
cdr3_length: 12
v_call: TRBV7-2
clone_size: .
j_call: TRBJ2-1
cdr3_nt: TGTGCCAGCAGCCCCAGGCAGAATGAGCAGTTCTTC
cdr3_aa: CASSPRQNEQFF

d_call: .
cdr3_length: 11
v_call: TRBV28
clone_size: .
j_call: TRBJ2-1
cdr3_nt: TGTGCCAGCATTAATAGCAATGAGCAGTTCTTC
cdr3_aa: CASINSNEQFF

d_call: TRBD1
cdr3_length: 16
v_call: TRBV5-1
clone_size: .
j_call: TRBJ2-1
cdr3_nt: TGCGCCAGCAGCTTGGGTCAGGGGGCCGACTACAATGAGCAGTTCTTC
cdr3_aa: CASSLGQGADYNEQFF

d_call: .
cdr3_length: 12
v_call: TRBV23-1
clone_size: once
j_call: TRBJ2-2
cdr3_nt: TGCGCCAGCAATGTACTCACCGGGGAGCTGTTTTTT
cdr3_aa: CASNVLTGELFF

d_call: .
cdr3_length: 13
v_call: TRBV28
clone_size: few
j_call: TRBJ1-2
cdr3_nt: TGTGCCAGCATAAGGACAGCCGCTCATGGCTACACCTTC
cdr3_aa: CASIRTAAHGYTF

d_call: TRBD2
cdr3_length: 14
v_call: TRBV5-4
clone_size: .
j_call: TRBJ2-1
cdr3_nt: TGTGCCAGCAGCTTGGGACTAGCGGGGAATGAGCAGTTCTTC
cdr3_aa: CASSLGLAGNEQFF

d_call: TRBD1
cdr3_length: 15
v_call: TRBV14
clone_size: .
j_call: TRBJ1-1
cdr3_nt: TGTGCCAGCAGCCAATTGACAGGGGCGAACACTGAAGCTTTCTTT
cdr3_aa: CASSQLTGANTEAFF